A selection of T cell receptor beta chains follows, all from one sample in a study of shared clonotypes between healthy human individuals. Sequenced by immunoSEQ multiplex PCR; TCRdb stores in-frame clones only, minus some. The sample consists of under 650,000 clones, 90% to 96% of them appearing once. The sequenced sample was naive CD4+ T cells sorted from blood. The receptors shown here come from a woman in her twenties or thirties in good health. The CDR3 runs from the conserved cysteine through the conserved F or W. D genes are given only for firm matches. Not every row has a clone size; where given, it reads once, few, many or a size class.

clone_size	d_call	j_call	v_call	cdr3_nt	cdr3_aa
.	.	TRBJ1-4	TRBV19	TGTGCCAGTAGTGTTCAACGAGAAAAACTGTTTTTT	CASSVQREKLFF
.	.	TRBJ2-1	TRBV11-3	TGTGCCAGCAGCTTAGACGGCGGGTCCGGCAATGAGCAGTTCTTC	CASSLDGGSGNEQFF
.	.	TRBJ2-7	TRBV7-9	TGTGCCAGCAGCTTTGGCGGGAAGGGAAAGGAGCAGTACTTC	CASSFGGKGKEQYF
.	TRBD1	TRBJ1-5	TRBV2	TGTGCCAGCAGTGAGGGACAGGGTGGCAATCAGCCCCAGCATTTT	CASSEGQGGNQPQHF
.	.	TRBJ1-2	TRBV5-1	TGCGCCAGCAGCTTGGGTTCCGGGCCGACCTCCTATGGCTACACCTTC	CASSLGSGPTSYGYTF
.	TRBD2	TRBJ2-7	TRBV7-9	TGTGCCAGCAGCTCACCCTCGGGGGGCTCCTACGAGCAGTACTTC	CASSSPSGGSYEQYF
.	.	TRBJ1-1	TRBV7-9	TGTGCCAGCAGCTTAGGGTTGGACACTGAAGCTTTCTTT	CASSLGLDTEAFF
.	TRBD2	TRBJ2-2	TRBV7-9	TGTGCCAGCAGCTCCCGGACTAGCGAGAACACCGGGGAGCTGTTTTTT	CASSSRTSENTGELFF
.	.	TRBJ1-1	TRBV15	TGTGCCACCAGCAGAGATGTGGCCAGGGCGAACACTGAAGCTTTCTTT	CATSRDVARANTEAFF
.	TRBD2	TRBJ2-1	TRBV28	TGTGCCAGCAGTTCCAGAGTAGGGACTAGCGGCCCCTACAATGAGCAGTTCTTC	CASSSRVGTSGPYNEQFF
.	.	TRBJ1-1	TRBV28	TGTGCCAGCAGCCTATTTCGCGTGAACACTGAAGCTTTCTTT	CASSLFRVNTEAFF
.	.	TRBJ2-7	TRBV28	TGTGCCAGCAAGGCGGGGTCCCACGAGCAGTACTTC	CASKAGSHEQYF
few	.	TRBJ2-2	TRBV18	TGTGCCAGCTCACGCGGCGGCACCGGGGAGCTGTTTTTT	CASSRGGTGELFF
.	TRBD1	TRBJ1-1	TRBV18	TGTGCCAGCTCACGTACAGGGGGCTGGACTGAAGCTTTCTTT	CASSRTGGWTEAFF
.	.	TRBJ2-2	TRBV10-2	TGCGCCATGCAATCGGACAGTCGGGCCGGGGAGCTGTTTTTT	CAMQSDSRAGELFF
few	.	TRBJ2-7	TRBV5-5	TGTGCCAGCAACCCGGAGGTGGGGAGACCGTCCTACGAGCAGTACTTC	CASNPEVGRPSYEQYF
.	.	TRBJ2-1	TRBV29-1	TGCAGCGTTCGAGGGGTGACCGACAATGAGCAGTTCTTC	CSVRGVTDNEQFF
once	.	TRBJ2-3	TRBV10-2	TGCGCCAGCAAGGTGGAAAGCACAGATACGCAGTATTTT	CASKVESTDTQYF
.	.	TRBJ1-5	TRBV5-4	TGTGCCAGCAGCTTCGGGGGTAATAGCAATCAGCCCCAGCATTTT	CASSFGGNSNQPQHF
.	.	TRBJ2-3	TRBV4-2	TGTGCCAGCAGCCAAGATCCGAGCGGACGTAGCACAGATACGCAGTATTTT	CASSQDPSGRSTDTQYF
.	.	TRBJ1-6	TRBV7-9	TGTGCCAGCAGCTCGCCTTCAGGGCAGAATAATTCACCCCTCCACTTT	CASSSPSGQNNSPLHF
.	.	TRBJ1-1	TRBV9	TGTGCCAGCCTTCGGCAGTTTGAAGCTTTCTTT	CASLRQFEAFF